A selection of T cell receptor beta chains follows, all from one sample in a study of blood T cell repertoires in COVID-19. Profiled with immunoSEQ multiplex PCR; TCRdb holds only in-frame clones, not every one. This table holds around 450,000 clones, approximately 90% found once. The sequencing input was PBMCs or T cells enriched from blood (not recorded which). These receptors all come from a woman between 18 and 29 years old who had recovered from COVID-19. Both conserved end residues are part of each CDR3. A D gene is named only where the DNA matches it firmly. The size of a clone is reported for some rows only, either as once, few or many, or as a class for expanded clones.

v_call,j_call,clone_size,d_call,cdr3_nt,cdr3_aa
TRBV21-1,TRBJ2-3,NA,NA,TGTGCCAGCAGCCCGGGACTAGCGGGGGGCCGTTGCACAGATACGCAGTATTTT,CASSPGLAGGRCTDTQYF
TRBV15,TRBJ1-5,NA,TRBD1,TGTGCCACCAGCAGACAGGGGGGCGGTCAGCCCCAGCATTTT,CATSRQGGGQPQHF
TRBV19,TRBJ2-6,NA,NA,TGTGCCAGTAGTAACCGGGTGGAGGTCCGCTCTGGGGCCAACGTCCTGACTTTC,CASSNRVEVRSGANVLTF
TRBV30,TRBJ2-3,NA,NA,TGTGCCTGGAGTCAGGGATCCGGCACAGATACGCAGTATTTT,CAWSQGSGTDTQYF
TRBV19,TRBJ1-6,NA,NA,TGTGCCAGTAGTATGTTAACGGGGAAGCTCGGGGATTCACCCCTCCACTTT,CASSMLTGKLGDSPLHF
TRBV2,TRBJ1-4,NA,TRBD1,TGTGCCACCTCGACAGGGAATAATGAAAAACTGTTTTTT,CATSTGNNEKLFF
TRBV2,TRBJ1-2,once,NA,TGTGCCAGCGGACAAATAATGGACGGCTACACCTTC,CASGQIMDGYTF
TRBV5-5,TRBJ2-5,NA,TRBD2,TGTGCCAGCAGCTCTACCGGGACTAGTGGGGGTGGAGAGACCCAGTACTTC,CASSSTGTSGGGETQYF
TRBV5-1,TRBJ2-1,NA,TRBD2,TGCGCCAGCAGCTCTAGCGGGCACTCCTACAATGAGCAGTTCTTC,CASSSSGHSYNEQFF
TRBV11-2,TRBJ2-5,NA,TRBD2,TGTGCCAGCAGCCTATGGCTTATGGGAGGGGTGGAGACCCAGTACTTC,CASSLWLMGGVETQYF
TRBV5-1,TRBJ1-5,NA,NA,TGCGCCAGCAGCTTGGATGTAGGGGGCAATCAGCCCCAGCATTTT,CASSLDVGGNQPQHF
TRBV7-2,TRBJ1-3,NA,NA,TGTGCCAGCACTCCGAACCGAGGCGGAAACACCATATATTTT,CASTPNRGGNTIYF
TRBV11-3,TRBJ2-3,NA,TRBD2,TGTGCCAGCAGCTTAGGGACTAGCGGGGGAGATACGCAGTATTTT,CASSLGTSGGDTQYF
TRBV3-1/TRBV3-2,TRBJ1-1,NA,NA,TGTGCCAGCAGCCCTACGGACAGCTGGAGGACTGAAGCTTTCTTT,CASSPTDSWRTEAFF
TRBV12-2,TRBJ1-2,NA,NA,TGTGCAAGTCCCTTGGGGCAATTCAACCTAAACTATGGCTACACCTTC,CASPLGQFNLNYGYTF
TRBV24-1,TRBJ2-2,NA,NA,TGTGCCACCAGTGATTTGCGGTCGAGGGAGCCTACGAACCGGAACACCGGGGAGCTGTTTTTT,CATSDLRSREPTNRNTGELFF
TRBV2,TRBJ1-2,NA,NA,TGTGCCCCCGGAGGAACAGTCGCGGATGGCTACACCTTC,CAPGGTVADGYTF
TRBV10-3,TRBJ1-3,few,NA,TGTGCCATCAGTGACGACTCCTCTGGAAACACCATATATTTT,CAISDDSSGNTIYF
TRBV10-2,TRBJ1-1,NA,NA,TGCGCCAGCACTACCAAGGGGATGCGTGCTTTCTTT,CASTTKGMRAFF
TRBV19,TRBJ1-6,NA,NA,TGTGCCAGTAGTTTTCGAGGAGAGGATTCACCCCTCCACTTT,CASSFRGEDSPLHF
TRBV19,TRBJ1-2,NA,NA,TGTGCCAGTACCCTCTCATTGGGGGGAGACTATGGCTACACCTTC,CASTLSLGGDYGYTF
TRBV10-3,TRBJ2-7,NA,TRBD1,TGTGCCACCACGGAAGAGGGACAGCCTACCTACGAGCAGTACTTC,CATTEEGQPTYEQYF
TRBV9,TRBJ2-7,once,NA,TGTGCCAGCAGCGTCGCAGCGTACTCCTACGAGCAGTACTTC,CASSVAAYSYEQYF
TRBV5-6,TRBJ2-4,NA,NA,TGTGCCAGCAGCTTGCAGGCAGGGGAGTGGAACATTCAGTACTTC,CASSLQAGEWNIQYF
TRBV18,TRBJ2-1,NA,TRBD2,TGTGCCAGCTCACCTATCCTAGCGGGGGGCGACAATGAGCAGTTCTTC,CASSPILAGGDNEQFF
TRBV4-1,TRBJ2-7,NA,NA,TGCGCCAGCAGCCAGACCGGGACAACCTCCTACGAGCAGTACTTC,CASSQTGTTSYEQYF
TRBV2,TRBJ1-1,NA,NA,TGTGCCAGCACCCCGCAGGTGGCAGGGATCTCCACTGAAGCTTTCTTT,CASTPQVAGISTEAFF
TRBV5-1,TRBJ1-1,once,NA,TGCGCCAGCAGCTGGGGGCCGCCGGCTGGCACTGAAGCTTTCTTT,CASSWGPPAGTEAFF
TRBV19,TRBJ2-5,NA,NA,TGTGCCAGTAGTCAAGGGGGAGAGGGTCAAGAGACCCAGTACTTC,CASSQGGEGQETQYF
TRBV27,TRBJ2-2,NA,NA,TGTGCCAGCAGTTCAAGGGGGGGAGACACCGGGGAGCTGTTTTTT,CASSSRGGDTGELFF
TRBV5-5,TRBJ1-6,NA,NA,TGTGCCAGCAGCTTGGGAGGCTATAATTCACCCCTCCACTTT,CASSLGGYNSPLHF
TRBV5-1,TRBJ2-7,NA,TRBD1,TGCGCCAGCACCGCGTTAACCGGGACAGGGACCTACGAGCAGTACTTC,CASTALTGTGTYEQYF
TRBV6-5,TRBJ1-1,NA,NA,TGTGCCAGCAGCTACCAAAGGGGGTCGGAAGCTTTCTTT,CASSYQRGSEAFF
TRBV7-2,TRBJ2-3,NA,TRBD2,TGTGCCAGCAGCCCGCGACTAGCGGGGGGCCTCACAGATACGCAGTATTTT,CASSPRLAGGLTDTQYF
TRBV12-5,TRBJ2-1,once,TRBD2,TGTGCTAGTGACCCCGGGACTAGCGGGGGGGATGAGCAGTTCTTC,CASDPGTSGGDEQFF
TRBV4-2,TRBJ1-3,once,NA,TGTGCCAGCAGCCAAGATGGGGTGGTCACAGGGCCCTCTGGAAACACCATATATTTT,CASSQDGVVTGPSGNTIYF
TRBV6-5,TRBJ1-2,NA,NA,TGTGCCAGCAGTTACAGCGAGGACTATGGCTACACCTTC,CASSYSEDYGYTF
TRBV2,TRBJ1-3,NA,NA,TGTGCCAGCAGTGCCAGCCGGGTGGTCTTAGACACCATATATTTT,CASSASRVVLDTIYF
TRBV3-1/TRBV3-2,TRBJ2-5,NA,TRBD1,TGTGCCAGCAGCCAAGATCCCCCTGGACAGGGGGAGACCCAGTACTTC,CASSQDPPGQGETQYF
TRBV30,TRBJ1-1,NA,NA,TGTGCCTGGAAGGGGGACGGACGGAACACTGAAGCTTTCTTT,CAWKGDGRNTEAFF
TRBV29-1,TRBJ1-1,NA,TRBD1,TGCAGCGTTGCGGCACCCCGGGACAGGGGTAAGCACACTGAAGCTTTCTTT,CSVAAPRDRGKHTEAFF